The rows below give T cell receptor beta chains drawn from one sample of a study of CD8 T cells in ankylosing spondylitis. TCRdb processed the 5' RACE reads anew with MiXCR; each CDR3 protein has one entry. This table has hundreds of thousands of distinct CDR3 sequences, about 25% appearing once. The sequenced sample was blood, either unsorted or a sorted T cell fraction (not recorded which). The receptors originated from a male donor with ankylosing spondylitis. CDR3s include the opening cysteine and the closing phenylalanine or tryptophan. A D gene is named only where the DNA matches it firmly. Clone sizes are given selectively: once, few, many, or a class where the clone is expanded.

TRBV5-5	.	TRBJ1-5	.	CASSLQGLGNQPQHF	TGTGCCAGCAGCTTACAGGGATTGGGCAATCAGCCCCAGCATTTT
TRBV10-3	.	TRBJ2-1	TRBD2	CAITGGLAGDNEQFF	TGTGCCATCACGGGTGGGCTAGCGGGGGACAATGAGCAGTTCTTC
TRBV7-9	few	TRBJ2-2	TRBD1	CASSAGDRNTGELFF	TGTGCCAGCAGCGCCGGGGACAGGAACACCGGGGAGCTGTTTTTT
TRBV12-3/TRBV12-4	few	TRBJ2-3	TRBD2	CASSSRMTSGRVTDTQYF	TGTGCCAGCAGTTCCCGTATGACTAGCGGGAGGGTCACAGATACGCAGTATTTT
TRBV15	.	TRBJ1-1	.	CATSRDGGEAFF	TGTGCCACCAGCAGAGATGGCGGAGAAGCTTTCTTT
TRBV11-3	.	TRBJ2-1	.	CASSLVGGDEQFF	TGTGCCAGCAGCTTAGTGGGGGGCGATGAGCAGTTCTTC
TRBV20-1	few	TRBJ1-4	.	CSASFSATNEKLFF	TGCAGTGCTAGTTTTAGCGCAACTAATGAAAAACTGTTTTTT
TRBV6-2/TRBV6-3	few	TRBJ1-2	.	CASSYSSDNYGYTF	TGTGCCAGCAGTTACAGTTCGGATAACTATGGCTACACCTTC
TRBV29-1	.	TRBJ1-1	.	CSVDGGAFF	TGCAGCGTTGACGGGGGAGCTTTCTTT
TRBV4-1	.	TRBJ1-1	.	CASSLRSGFTEAFF	TGCGCCAGCAGCCTTAGATCGGGATTTACTGAAGCTTTCTTT
TRBV7-9	.	TRBJ2-5	TRBD2	CASSIPGLAGGETQYF	TGTGCCAGCAGCATCCCAGGACTAGCGGGAGGGGAGACCCAGTACTTC
TRBV5-1	.	TRBJ2-1	.	CASSLWRGTYNEQFF	TGCGCCAGCAGCTTGTGGCGCGGGACCTACAATGAGCAGTTCTTC
TRBV2	.	TRBJ2-3	.	CASRIETVTQYF	TGTGCCAGCAGAATAGAGACGGTTACGCAGTATTTT
TRBV2	.	TRBJ2-2	TRBD2	CASSVSGGRSGELFF	TGTGCCAGCAGTGTTTCGGGCGGGAGGTCCGGGGAGCTGTTTTTT
TRBV5-1	few	TRBJ2-1	.	CASSLEGELSYNEQFF	TGCGCCAGCAGCTTGGAGGGGGAGCTCTCCTACAATGAGCAGTTCTTC